The 10 T cell receptor beta chains below come from one sample, sequenced in a study of blood T cell repertoires in COVID-19. Clones were read by immunoSEQ multiplex PCR, and TCRdb kept only the in-frame ones, dropping some. This table has approximately 200,000 clones, 82% appearing once. Source material: peripheral blood. The receptor set was obtained from a human donor with acute or convalescent COVID-19. The donor label of this sample is uncertain.

This clone occurred a few times. The rearrangement links TRBV7-8 to TRBJ2-7; 8 positions agree with TRBD2. Germline trimming cut 1 base from V and 3 bases from J; bases unmatched to any gene: 8. Germline values: CDR1 SGHVS, CDR2 FQNEAQ. The CDR3 is 16 amino acids. CDR3 region: CASSLGLRLALYEQYF. As DNA, the CDR3 is TGTGCCAGCAGCTTAGGGTTGCGACTAGCGCTCTACGAGCAGTACTTC.

The DNA of the CDR3 is TGTGCCAGCAGCTCACCTAGCGGGAGGGCATATGAGCAGTTCTTC. It is translated as CASSSPSGRAYEQFF. The chain couples TRBV7-6 to TRBJ2-1; the match to TRBD2 covers 12 bases. CDR1 and CDR2 from the germline V gene are SGHVS and FNYEAQ. The junction had 6 bases not matched to a gene; V was cut back by 4 bases and J by 8 bases. CDR3 length: 15 residues. Combining the CDR3 with reference TRBV7-6 and TRBJ2-1 gives the whole variable domain GAGVSQSPRYKVTKRGQDVALRCDPISGHVSLYWYRQALGQGPEFLTYFNYEAQQDKSGLPNDRFSAERPEGSISTLTIQRTEQRDSAMYRCASSSPSGRAYEQFFGPGTRLTVL.

V and J are TRBV7-2 and TRBJ2-5, with unresolved D. Per the germline V gene, CDR1 is SGHTA and CDR2 is FQGNSA. Between the trimmed V and J ends, which lost 0 bases and 2 bases, there was a span of 10 bases. The CDR3 has 15 residues. In nucleotides, the CDR3 is TGTGCCAGCAGCTTAGCGGTGGCAGTACAAGAGACCCAGTACTTC. Translation gives CASSLAVAVQETQYF.

The V call is TRBV6-6, the J call TRBJ2-4; no reliable D call. The CDR3 has 13 residues. Trimming stripped 8 bases from V and 0 bases from J, with 8 bases between. Germline V gene data show CDR1 as MNHNY and CDR2 as SVGAGI (reference sequence). The CDR3 reads CASEAEAKNIQYF. CDR3 bases: TGTGCCAGCGAGGCGGAAGCCAAAAACATTCAGTACTTC.

The chain joins TRBV29-1 to TRBJ2-7, with a tentative D call TRBD1 (6 bases). V was cut by 4 bases and J by 1 base, with 23 bases left in between. The CDR3 is made up of 17 amino acids. The germline V gene encodes CDR1 SQVTM and CDR2 ANQGSEA. The CDR3 sequence is CSVVGAGLAVNSYEQYF. Here the CDR3 DNA reads TGCAGCGTTGTGGGGGCCGGGCTAGCCGTAAATTCCTACGAGCAGTACTTC.

V gene TRBV30 combines with J gene TRBJ2-7; D might be TRBD2 (6 bases). V shed 1 base and J shed 7 bases, with 11 bases lying between them. Germline V gene lookup returns CDR1 GTSNPN and CDR2 SVGIG (reference sequence). This CDR3 comprises 12 residues. CDR3 residues: CAWSAGTGEQYF. CDR3 nucleotides: TGTGCCTGGAGTGCCGGGACTGGGGAGCAGTACTTC.

This clone appeared a few times. This chain uses TRBV18 with TRBJ2-7, with TRBD1 identical over 11 bases. The germline V gene encodes CDR1 KGHSH and CDR2 LQKENI. The CDR3 has 17 residues. Losses at the gene ends were 5 bases for V and 0 bases for J; bases not matched to a gene: 9. This CDR3 reads CASSGGTGGSSSYEQYF. In nucleotides, the CDR3 is TGTGCCAGCTCAGGCGGGACAGGGGGTTCCAGCTCCTACGAGCAGTACTTC.

The V and J genes are TRBV21-1 and TRBJ2-7; the table's D call of TRBD1 was not tested on the DNA. TRBV21-1 is described as a pseudogene. The CDR3 covers 16 residues. DNA for the CDR3: TGTGCCAGCAGAAGGCGTCCGGACAGGGCCTCCTACGAGCAGTACTTC. It translates to CASRRRPDRASYEQYF.

This clone has only one observation. V usage is TRBV5-1 and J usage is TRBJ1-1, with 11 bases fitting TRBD1. The CDR3 is 14 amino acids. The germline V gene encodes CDR1 SGHRS and CDR2 YFSETQ. V lost 4 bases to trimming and J lost 4 bases; unmatched junction nucleotides: 3. CDR3 sequence (DNA): TGCGCCAGCAGCGTGGACAGGGGGCGCACTGAAGCTTTCTTT. It yields the protein CASSVDRGRTEAFF.

J is TRBJ2-1 and V is TRBV4-2; TRBD2 is a possible D gene (6 bases). Trimming stripped 0 bases from V and 7 bases from J, with 13 bases between. Per the germline V gene, CDR1 is LGHNA and CDR2 is YNFKEQ. The CDR3 runs to 15 residues. The CDR3 coding sequence is TGTGCCAGCAGCCAAGATGAGGAGGGTCTGAATGAGCAGTTCTTC. Protein sequence: CASSQDEEGLNEQFF.